These 11 T cell receptor beta chains share one sample of origin, sequenced in a study of OX40 agonist ivuxolimab in advanced cancers. Profiled with immunoSEQ multiplex PCR; TCRdb holds only in-frame clones, not every one. The table lists tens of thousands of clones, 86% of them singletons. The sequenced sample was CD4+ or CD8+ T cells sorted from blood, obtained in a trial of the OX40 agonist ivuxolimab. These receptors were taken from an adult with an advanced solid tumor such as melanoma, head and neck, liver or kidney cancer.

CDR3 loop: CAHGGQSYEQYF. CDR3 DNA: TGTGCCCACGGGGGACAGTCCTACGAGCAGTACTTC. This chain connects TRBV10-3 to TRBJ2-7, with a possible D match to TRBD1 (7 bases). Germline assignment: CDR1 ENHRY and CDR2 SYGVKD. V lost 11 bases and J lost 1, with 12 bases in between. This CDR3 contains 12 residues.

This clone was picked up a small number of times. The chain couples TRBV11-2 to TRBJ2-1, with D perhaps matching TRBD2 (6 bases). Trimming removed 4 bases at V and 8 bases at J, with 24 bases between. Germline V lookup: CDR1 SGHAT, CDR2 FQNNGV. The CDR3 is 17 amino acids. The CDR3 bases are TGTGCCAGCAGCTCCCTCCGTCTCCGGGAGAAGGGTTATGAGCAGTTCTTC. Translated, it gives CASSSLRLREKGYEQFF.

The chain links TRBV6-5 to TRBJ1-2; 7 bases agree with TRBD1. In germline, CDR1 is MNHEY, CDR2 SVGAGI. CDR3 length: 12 amino acids. Trimming removed 6 bases from V and 6 bases from J; junction bases left unmatched: 4. This CDR3 is CASRQGINGYTF. CDR3 in DNA: TGTGCCAGCAGACAGGGGATTAATGGCTACACCTTC.

This clone has just one count. This chain joins TRBV10-3 and TRBJ2-5, with TRBD2 as a possible D gene (6 bases). The DNA end is a closer match to TRBJ2-7, so the J assignment may be wrong. Germline lookup yields CDR1 ENHRY and CDR2 SYGVKD. This CDR3 is built from 14 residues. The CDR3 region is CAISESGGVYEQYF. Here the CDR3 DNA reads TGTGCCATCAGTGAGTCGGGGGGAGTCTACGAGCAGTACTTC.

The V call is TRBV30, the J call TRBJ1-2; 9 bases are a match to TRBD1. CDR1 is GTSNPN and CDR2 is SVGIG in the germline V gene (reference sequence). Unmatched junction bases numbered 18, after V lost 6 bases and J lost 7 bases. The CDR3 totals 16 residues. The CDR3: CACKYPDRGGLRGYTF. For the CDR3, the DNA is TGTGCCTGTAAATACCCCGACAGGGGGGGCCTCCGTGGCTACACCTTC.

The chain combines TRBV5-1 with TRBJ2-7; the match to TRBD2 covers 9 bases. V was clipped by 5 bases and J by 7 bases; unmatched bases: 13. The CDR3 has 15 residues. Looked up from germline, CDR1 is SGHRS and CDR2 is YFSETQ. DNA for the CDR3: TGCGCCAGCAGTCCTACCGGGACTAGCAGCTTTGAGCAGTACTTC. Translated, it gives CASSPTGTSSFEQYF.

The chain joins TRBV7-6 to TRBJ2-2; 7 nucleotides align to TRBD1. Looked up from germline, CDR1 is SGHVS and CDR2 is FNYEAQ. The V gene end was trimmed by 5 bases and the J gene end by 4 bases; junction bases not matched to a gene: 4. This CDR3 has 14 residues. The CDR3 is CASSTTGFTGELFF. The CDR3 bases are TGTGCCAGCAGCACGACAGGGTTCACCGGGGAGCTGTTTTTT.

The chain joins TRBV2 to TRBJ2-7; tentative D call: TRBD1 (5 bases). Trimming cost V 3 bases and J 7 bases, with 7 bases left between them. CDR3 length: 11 amino acids. Germline CDR1 reads SNHLY; CDR2 reads FYNNEI. The CDR3 DNA reads TGTGCCAGCAGTGACAGGGTTGAGCAGTACTTC. Protein sequence: CASSDRVEQYF.

This clone is a singleton in its sample. The CDR3 DNA follows: TGTGCCAGCAGCTTAGCGGGAGGTAATTACGAGCAGTACTTC. This translates into CASSLAGGNYEQYF. The chain carries TRBV11-2 and TRBJ2-7; 7 bases map to TRBD2. CDR3 length: 14 residues. Germline V lookup: CDR1 SGHAT, CDR2 FQNNGV. V dropped 1 base and J dropped 4; count of bases not matched to a gene: 4.

Written as DNA, the CDR3 is TGTGCCAGCAGCACGGATAGCGGATCCTACAATGAGCAGTTCTTC. Its translation is CASSTDSGSYNEQFF. V is TRBV5-4 and J is TRBJ2-1; tentative D call: TRBD2 (6 bases). Germline loops: CDR1 SGHNT, CDR2 YYREEE (reference sequence). The CDR3 consists of 15 residues. Trimming pared 4 bases from V and 1 base from J, leaving 12 bases between. Supplemented by reference TRBV5-4 and TRBJ2-1, the full variable domain reads ETGVTQSPTHLIKTRGQQVTLRCSSQSGHNTVSWYQQALGQGPQFIFQYYREEENGRGNFPPRFSGLQFPNYSSELNVNALELDDSALYLCASSTDSGSYNEQFFGPGTRLTVL.

The genes are TRBV5-4 and TRBJ2-7; 9 bases line up with TRBD2. With 0 bases clipped from V and 6 bases from J, the junction kept 4 bases outside the gene matches. Germline V gene lookup returns CDR1 SGHNT and CDR2 YYREEE (reference sequence). There are 14 residues in the CDR3. This chain's CDR3 is CASSLGGRAGEQYF. CDR3 sequence (DNA): TGTGCCAGCAGCTTGGGCGGGAGGGCCGGCGAGCAGTACTTC.